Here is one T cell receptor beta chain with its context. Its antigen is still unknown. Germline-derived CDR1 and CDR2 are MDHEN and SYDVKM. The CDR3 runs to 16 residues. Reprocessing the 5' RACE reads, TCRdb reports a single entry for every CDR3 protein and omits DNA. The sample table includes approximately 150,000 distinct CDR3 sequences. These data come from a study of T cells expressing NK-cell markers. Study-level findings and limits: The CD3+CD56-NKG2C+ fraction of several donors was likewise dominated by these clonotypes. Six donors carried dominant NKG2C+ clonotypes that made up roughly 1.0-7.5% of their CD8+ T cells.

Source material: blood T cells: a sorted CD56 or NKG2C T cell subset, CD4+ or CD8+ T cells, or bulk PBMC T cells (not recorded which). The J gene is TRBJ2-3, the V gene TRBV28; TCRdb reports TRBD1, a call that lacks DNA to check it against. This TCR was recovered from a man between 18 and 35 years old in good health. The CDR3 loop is CASSSLALEASDTQYF.